This T cell receptor (beta chain) appears in the sequencing data of a study of blood T cell repertoires in COVID-19. Overall study context: Specimens from acute and convalescent COVID-19 originated in the United States, Italy and Spain.

Only in-frame clones appear in the TCRdb table, and some are missing; sequencing was by immunoSEQ multiplex PCR. The sample includes roughly 150,000 clones, under 95% seen only once; the top ten take about 18%. The V gene end was trimmed by 1 base and the J gene end by 1 base; junction bases not matched to a gene: 0. The CDR3 extends over 15 amino acids. CDR1 MGHRA and CDR2 YSYEKL come from the germline V gene. Material for sequencing was peripheral blood. The receptor was derived from a man aged 60 to 75 with active or convalescent COVID-19. This rearrangement joins TRBV4-1 to TRBJ2-3; TRBD1 matches at 9 bases. CDR3 sequence reads: CASSQGQGGTDTQYF. The CDR3 DNA reads as TGCGCCAGCAGCCAAGGACAGGGGGGCACAGATACGCAGTATTTT.